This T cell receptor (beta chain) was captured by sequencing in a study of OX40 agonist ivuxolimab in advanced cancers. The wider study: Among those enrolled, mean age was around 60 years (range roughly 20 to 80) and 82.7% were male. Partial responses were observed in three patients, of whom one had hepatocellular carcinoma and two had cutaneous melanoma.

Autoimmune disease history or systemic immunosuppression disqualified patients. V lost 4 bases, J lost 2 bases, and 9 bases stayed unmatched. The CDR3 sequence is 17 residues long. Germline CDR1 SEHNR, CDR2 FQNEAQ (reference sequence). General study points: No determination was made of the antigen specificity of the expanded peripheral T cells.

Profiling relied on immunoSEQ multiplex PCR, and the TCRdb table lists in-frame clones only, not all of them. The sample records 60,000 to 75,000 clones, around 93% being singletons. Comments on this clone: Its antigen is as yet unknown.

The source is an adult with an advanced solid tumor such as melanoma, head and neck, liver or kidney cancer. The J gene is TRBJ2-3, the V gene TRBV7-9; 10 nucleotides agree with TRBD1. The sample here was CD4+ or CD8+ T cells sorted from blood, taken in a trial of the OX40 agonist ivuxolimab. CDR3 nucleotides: TGTGCCAGCAGCTCCTCTCCGGGACAGGGGCCCACAGATACGCAGTATTTT. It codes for CASSSSPGQGPTDTQYF.